These 32 T cell receptor beta chains share one sample of origin, sequenced in a study of blood T cell repertoires in COVID-19. Repertoires were generated with immunoSEQ multiplex PCR, while TCRdb's copy carries only in-frame clones and drops some. The sample has under 200,000 clones, around 83% seen once. Sequencing was performed on peripheral blood. These receptors all come from a woman of 80 years or more with acute or convalescent COVID-19.

The chain joins TRBV7-2 to TRBJ2-1; 7 nucleotides match TRBD1. The V and J ends lost 5 bases and 10 bases, in that order; junction bases with no gene match: 20. Germline-derived CDR1 and CDR2 are SGHTA and FQGNSA. The length of the CDR3 is 17 residues. Here the CDR3 DNA reads TGTGCCAGCAGCCCGTCCGGGACGGCTCATATCAGGGGGGAGCAGTTCTTC. This codes for CASSPSGTAHIRGEQFF.

This rearrangement joins TRBV6-2 or TRBV6-3 to TRBJ1-2, with 9 bases aligning to TRBD1. The length of the CDR3 is 16 residues. The V gene end was trimmed by 5 bases and the J gene end by 7 bases; junction bases not matched to a gene: 14. CDR1 and CDR2 from the germline V gene are MNHEY and SVGEGT. The CDR3 region is CASSNPGQGVRAGYTF. CDR3 in DNA: TGTGCCAGCAGTAATCCGGGACAGGGAGTGAGGGCTGGCTACACCTTC.

The V gene is TRBV12-3 or TRBV12-4, the J gene TRBJ1-2; a possible D gene is TRBD1 (6 bases). There are 13 residues in the CDR3. V lost 1 base to trimming and J lost 8 bases, with 11 bases between them. The CDR3 spells CASSLDRVVGYTF. The DNA for the CDR3 is TGTGCCAGCAGTTTAGACAGGGTGGTAGGCTACACCTTC.

J is TRBJ1-1 and V is TRBV5-1; D is unclear. Germline V gene data show CDR1 as SGHRS and CDR2 as YFSETQ. The CDR3 runs 13 residues. Deletions cut 3 bases from V and 5 bases from J, with 11 bases between. Here the CDR3 reads CASSSYPGTEAFF. The CDR3 nucleotides are TGCGCCAGCAGCTCATACCCGGGTACTGAAGCTTTCTTT.

The rearrangement uses TRBV5-1 and TRBJ2-7; 9 bases agree with TRBD2. The V and J ends lost 4 bases and 3 bases, in that order; junction bases with no gene match: 5. CDR3 length equals 14 residues. Per the germline V gene, CDR1 is SGHRS and CDR2 is YFSETQ. The CDR3 here is CASSGSGRLYEQYF. CDR3 coding DNA: TGCGCCAGCAGCGGTAGCGGGAGACTCTACGAGCAGTACTTC.

The chain joins TRBV2 to TRBJ2-1; 8 bases are shared with TRBD1. Trimming took 3 bases from V and 3 from J; bases not matched to a gene: 1. Germline CDR1 reads SNHLY; CDR2 reads FYNNEI. This CDR3 region has 14 residues. The CDR3 nucleotides read TGTGCCAGCAGTGACAGGGGGCGCTACAATGAGCAGTTCTTC. Its translation: CASSDRGRYNEQFF.

In the case of this clone: A read error may account for a junction end that differs from germline. This rearrangement joins TRBV24-1 to TRBJ2-5; perhaps TRBD2 as D (6 bases). CDR3 length: 14 residues. CDR1 and CDR2 from the germline V gene are KGHDR and SFDVKD. The CDR3 is CATSDSSTRETQYF. CDR3 nucleotides: TGTGCCACCAGTGATTCGTCCACTCGGGAGACCCAATACTTC.

This clone was counted once. This chain joins TRBV5-1 and TRBJ2-7; D is perhaps TRBD1 (7 bases). The germline V and J ends were trimmed by 3 bases and 6 bases, with 16 bases remaining between them. The CDR3 runs 14 residues. Germline V gives CDR1 SGHRS, CDR2 YFSETQ. The CDR3 DNA reads as TGCGCCAGCAGCTCGGAGGGGGCTCCCGGCGAGCAGTACTTC. Translation gives CASSSEGAPGEQYF.

The rearrangement links TRBV19 to TRBJ1-5, with 10 nucleotides matching TRBD1. The ends lost 4 bases at V and 4 bases at J; junction bases unmatched: 1. CDR3 length equals 14 residues. The V gene's germline CDR1 is LNHDA and CDR2 SQIVND (reference sequence). The CDR3 bases are TGTGCCAGTAGTACGGACAGGGGGAATCAGCCCCAGCATTTT. It translates to CASSTDRGNQPQHF.

V is TRBV5-1 and J is TRBJ2-1, with 8 bases lining up with TRBD1. The V segment lost 0 bases and the J segment 1 base; nucleotides outside the gene matches: 3. CDR1 and CDR2 from the germline V gene are SGHRS and YFSETQ. CDR3 size: 16 residues. The CDR3 loop is CASSLAGGGSYNEQFF. CDR3 in DNA: TGCGCCAGCAGCTTGGCAGGGGGCGGATCCTACAATGAGCAGTTCTTC.

The chain is built from TRBV6-2 or TRBV6-3 and TRBJ1-1; D might be TRBD1 (5 bases). This CDR3 is built from 14 residues. Germline V CDR1 and CDR2: MNHEY, SVGEGT. Trimming took 6 bases from V and 0 from J, leaving 11 bases between them. This CDR3 is CASSRPGMNTEAFF. For the CDR3, the DNA is TGTGCCAGCAGCCGCCCAGGGATGAACACTGAAGCTTTCTTT.

J is TRBJ2-3 and V is TRBV5-4, with D tentatively TRBD2 (5 bases). The CDR3 spans 14 residues. V was trimmed by 4 bases and J by 2 bases, leaving 11 bases between them. Germline CDR1 SGHNT, CDR2 YYREEE (reference sequence). This CDR3 reads CASSVGGYTDTQYF. The CDR3 DNA is TGTGCCAGCAGCGTCGGCGGGTACACAGATACGCAGTATTTT.

The chain links TRBV18 to TRBJ1-1; 12 bases fit TRBD1. The CDR3 has 15 residues. V trimming: 3 bases; J trimming: 3 bases; junction bases outside the gene matches: 2. Germline CDR1 is KGHSH and CDR2 is LQKENI. CDR3 coding DNA: TGTGCCAGCTCACCGGGACAGGGGGCGTACACTGAAGCTTTCTTT. Amino acid sequence: CASSPGQGAYTEAFF.

This rearrangement joins TRBV5-1 to TRBJ1-3, with TRBD1 matching over 8 bases. The CDR3 runs 16 residues. The ends lost 3 bases at V and 0 bases at J; junction bases unmatched: 5. Germline-derived CDR1 and CDR2 are SGHRS and YFSETQ. The CDR3 region has the DNA TGCGCCAGCAGCTACACAGGGGGTTTCTCTGGAAACACCATATATTTT. This encodes CASSYTGGFSGNTIYF. Full variable domain (rest looked up from reference TRBV5-1 and TRBJ1-3): KAGVTQTPRYLIKTRGQQVTLSCSPISGHRSVSWYQQTPGQGLQFLFEYFSETQRNKGNFPGRFSGRQFSNSRSEMNVSTLELGDSALYLCASSYTGGFSGNTIYFGEGSWLTVV.

V and J are TRBV7-9 and TRBJ2-5; 8 positions agree with TRBD1. The V gene's germline CDR1 is SEHNR and CDR2 FQNEAQ (reference sequence). J lost 5 bases, V lost 5 bases, and 10 bases had no gene match. The length of the CDR3 is 15 residues. The CDR3 reads CASSRADRVMETQYF. The CDR3 DNA sequence: TGTGCCAGCAGCCGTGCGGACAGGGTGATGGAGACCCAGTACTTC.

This clone was found a few times. The CDR3 coding sequence is TGTGCCAGCAGTACCGGGACAGGGGTTGTTTCACCCCTCCACTTT. The encoded protein is CASSTGTGVVSPLHF. The V gene is TRBV2, the J gene TRBJ1-6; TRBD1 agrees at 10 bases. The CDR3 length is 15 residues. The germline gives CDR1 SNHLY, CDR2 FYNNEI. J gave up 9 bases and V 5 bases, and 7 bases lay outside the gene matches.

This chain uses TRBV19 with TRBJ2-1; 10 positions agree with TRBD2. The junction had 1 base not matched to a gene; V was cut back by 3 bases and J by 5 bases. The CDR3 has 14 residues. Germline CDR1 LNHDA, CDR2 SQIVND (reference sequence). CDR3 protein: CASSISGRNNEQFF. CDR3 coding DNA: TGTGCCAGTAGTATTAGCGGGAGGAACAATGAGCAGTTCTTC.

The V gene is TRBV7-9, the J gene TRBJ2-5; 8 bases agree with TRBD2. Germline-derived CDR1 and CDR2 are SEHNR and FQNEAQ (reference sequence). CDR3 length: 17 residues. V lost 7 bases and J lost 1; bases outside the gene matches: 14. The CDR3 region has the DNA TGTGCCAGCACCTACATCACGGGACTAGTCATCCAAGAGACCCAGTACTTC. Amino acid sequence: CASTYITGLVIQETQYF. Supplemented by reference TRBV7-9 and TRBJ2-5, the full variable domain reads DTGVSQNPRHKITKRGQNVTFRCDPISEHNRLYWYRQTLGQGPEFLTYFQNEAQLEKSRLLSDRFSAERPKGSFSTLEIQRTEQGDSAMYLCASTYITGLVIQETQYFGPGTRLLVL.

The genes are TRBV9 and TRBJ1-2; D possibly corresponds to TRBD1 (5 bases). Deletions cut 8 bases from V and 8 bases from J, with 19 bases between. This CDR3 has 13 amino acids. CDR1 and CDR2 (germline): SGDLS, YYNGEE. The CDR3 loop reads CASTVGGAVGYTF. CDR3 sequence (DNA): TGTGCCAGTACCGTGGGAGGGGCGGTAGGCTACACCTTC.

The rearrangement links TRBV25-1 to TRBJ2-7, with 10 bases that match TRBD2. Losses at the gene ends were 8 bases for V and 5 bases for J; bases not matched to a gene: 9. From germline, CDR1 is MGHDK and CDR2 SYGVNS. CDR3 length: 14 amino acids. CDR3 coding DNA: TGTGCCAGCGGTTCTAGCGGGAGTACCCACGAGCAGTACTTC. Translating it yields CASGSSGSTHEQYF.

This clone occurred once. J is TRBJ2-3 and V is TRBV13; TRBD1 aligns across 7 bases. The ends lost 3 bases at V and 4 bases at J; junction bases unmatched: 4. The germline V gene has CDR1 PRHDT and CDR2 FYEKMQ (reference sequence). The CDR3 runs to 14 residues. In DNA form, the CDR3 reads TGTGCCAGCAGCTTCCGAGGGGGCGCAGATACGCAGTATTTT. Protein sequence: CASSFRGGADTQYF.

The count of this clone is one. V is TRBV7-2 and J is TRBJ2-7; D gene unclear. The CDR3 loop spans 13 amino acids. CDR1 is SGHTA and CDR2 is FQGNSA in the germline V gene. V was pared by 5 bases and J by 6 bases, with 14 bases between. In nucleotides, the CDR3 is TGTGCCAGCAGCCCCCCCGCAGGATCCGAGCAGTACTTC. Translation gives CASSPPAGSEQYF.

This rearrangement joins TRBV5-1 to TRBJ1-3; a possible D gene is TRBD1 (6 bases). V gave up 4 bases and J gave up 3 bases, with 14 bases separating them. Germline values: CDR1 SGHRS, CDR2 YFSETQ. The CDR3 loop spans 15 amino acids. The CDR3, as DNA: TGCGCCAGCAGCCCAGGAACAGGGTTTGGAAACACCATATATTTT. Encoded protein: CASSPGTGFGNTIYF. Full variable domain (rest looked up from reference TRBV5-1 and TRBJ1-3): KAGVTQTPRYLIKTRGQQVTLSCSPISGHRSVSWYQQTPGQGLQFLFEYFSETQRNKGNFPGRFSGRQFSNSRSEMNVSTLELGDSALYLCASSPGTGFGNTIYFGEGSWLTVV.

The chain joins TRBV2 to TRBJ1-1; 8 bases align to TRBD1. Germline CDR1 SNHLY, CDR2 FYNNEI. Trimming at V came to 6 bases and at J to 7 bases, leaving 16 bases not matched to a gene. The CDR3 covers 16 residues. The CDR3 is CASSREQGEGAIEAFF. DNA of the CDR3: TGTGCCAGCAGCAGAGAACAGGGGGAAGGAGCCATTGAAGCTTTCTTT.

The chain carries TRBV5-1 and TRBJ1-4; D perhaps matches TRBD1 (5 bases). Germline CDR1 reads SGHRS; CDR2 reads YFSETQ. The CDR3 sequence is 14 residues long. The V and J ends lost 5 bases and 0 bases respectively, with 8 bases between them. Here the CDR3 DNA reads TGCGCCAGCAGAGAGACAGCAACTAATGAAAAACTGTTTTTT. As protein: CASRETATNEKLFF.

V is TRBV7-2 and J is TRBJ1-3; D not resolved. V lost 4 bases and J 0 bases, leaving 16 bases between the germline ends. The CDR3 has 17 residues. Germline lookup yields CDR1 SGHTA and CDR2 FQGNSA. The CDR3 DNA follows: TGTGCCAGCAGCTCACCCCCCGGAGCGAGCTCTGGAAACACCATATATTTT. It yields the protein CASSSPPGASSGNTIYF.

As regards this clone: Distinct nucleotide sequences in the sample also encode this CDR3. The chain joins TRBV6-5 to TRBJ2-7, with TRBD1 matching over 10 bases. Unmatched junction bases numbered 2, after V lost 2 bases and J lost 1 base. The length of the CDR3 is 15 residues. The germline V gene has CDR1 MNHEY and CDR2 SVGAGI. The chain's CDR3 is CASSYRDRGSYEQYF. The CDR3 DNA sequence: TGTGCCAGCAGTTACCGGGACAGGGGTTCCTACGAGCAGTACTTC.

Here the CDR3 DNA reads TGTGCCAGCAGCCTAACTAGCGGGACCGGGGAGCTGTTTTTT. This sequence encodes CASSLTSGTGELFF. The genes are TRBV3-1 (or the pseudogene TRBV3-2) and TRBJ2-2; 9 nucleotides match TRBD2. Germline V gene lookup returns CDR1 LGHDT and CDR2 YNNKEL (reference sequence). V lost 4 bases, J lost 5 bases, and 2 bases stayed unmatched. The CDR3 sequence is 14 residues long.

The CDR3 coding sequence is TGTGCCAGCAAGGGGACAGGGCGATTATCACCCCTCCACTTT. Translation: CASKGTGRLSPLHF. V usage is TRBV6-5 and J usage is TRBJ1-6; 9 bases agree with TRBD1. In germline, CDR1 is MNHEY, CDR2 SVGAGI. This CDR3 has 14 residues. The ends lost 7 bases at V and 10 bases at J; junction bases unmatched: 8.

On this clone itself: Other nucleotide sequences from this sample produce the same CDR3. CDR3 sequence reads: CAWSVGGSSYEQYF. The CDR3 region has the DNA TGTGCCTGGAGTGTCGGCGGTAGCTCCTACGAGCAGTACTTC. The chain couples TRBV30 to TRBJ2-7; no firm D call. The CDR3 is 14 residues long. Germline CDR1 and CDR2: GTSNPN and SVGIG (reference sequence). Trimming removed 0 bases from V and 0 bases from J, with 9 bases in between.

Remarks on this clone: One end of the junction fails to match germline, which may point to a read error. The V and J genes are TRBV6-5 and TRBJ1-1; TRBD1 matches at 9 bases. CDR3 length: 13 residues. Germline CDR1 and CDR2: MNHEY and SVGAGI. CDR3 DNA sequence: TGTGCCAGCATTTACAGGGGGCGCGAGTGGGCTTTCTTT. Translating it yields CASIYRGREWAFF.

The chain links TRBV6-5 to TRBJ1-2, with 7 bases fitting TRBD1. The CDR3 is made up of 15 amino acids. CDR1 MNHEY and CDR2 SVGAGI come from the germline V gene. Trimming at V came to 6 bases and at J to 4 bases, leaving 11 bases not matched to a gene. This CDR3 is CASRADRATGYGYTF. The CDR3 DNA is TGTGCCAGCAGAGCCGACAGGGCCACGGGCTATGGCTACACCTTC.